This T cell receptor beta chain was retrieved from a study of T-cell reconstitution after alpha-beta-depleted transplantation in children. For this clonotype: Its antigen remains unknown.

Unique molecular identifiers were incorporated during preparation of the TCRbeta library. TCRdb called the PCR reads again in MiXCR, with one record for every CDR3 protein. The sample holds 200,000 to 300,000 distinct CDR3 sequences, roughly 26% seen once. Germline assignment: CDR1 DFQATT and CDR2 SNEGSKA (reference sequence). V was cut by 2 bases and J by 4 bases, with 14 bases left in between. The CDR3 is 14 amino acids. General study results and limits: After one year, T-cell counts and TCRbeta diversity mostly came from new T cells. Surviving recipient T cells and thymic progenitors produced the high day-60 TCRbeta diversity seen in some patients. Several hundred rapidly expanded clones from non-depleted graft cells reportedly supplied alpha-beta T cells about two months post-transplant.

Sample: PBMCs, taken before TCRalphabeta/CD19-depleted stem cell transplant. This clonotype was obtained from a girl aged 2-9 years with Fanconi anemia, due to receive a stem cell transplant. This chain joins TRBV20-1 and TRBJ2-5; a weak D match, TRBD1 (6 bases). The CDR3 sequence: CSARLQGKVETQYF. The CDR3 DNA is TGCAGTGCTAGACTCCAGGGGAAGGTAGAGACCCAGTACTTC.